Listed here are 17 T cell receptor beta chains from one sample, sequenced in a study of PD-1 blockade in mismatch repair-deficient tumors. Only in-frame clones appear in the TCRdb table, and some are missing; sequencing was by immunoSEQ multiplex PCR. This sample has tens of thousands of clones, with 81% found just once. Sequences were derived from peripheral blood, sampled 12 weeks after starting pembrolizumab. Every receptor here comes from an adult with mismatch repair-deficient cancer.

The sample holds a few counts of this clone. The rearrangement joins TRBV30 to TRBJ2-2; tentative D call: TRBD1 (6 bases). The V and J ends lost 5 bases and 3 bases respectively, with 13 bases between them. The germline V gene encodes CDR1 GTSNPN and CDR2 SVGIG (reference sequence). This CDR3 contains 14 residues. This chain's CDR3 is CAWGTREHTGELFF. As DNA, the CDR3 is TGTGCCTGGGGGACACGTGAACACACCGGGGAGCTGTTTTTT.

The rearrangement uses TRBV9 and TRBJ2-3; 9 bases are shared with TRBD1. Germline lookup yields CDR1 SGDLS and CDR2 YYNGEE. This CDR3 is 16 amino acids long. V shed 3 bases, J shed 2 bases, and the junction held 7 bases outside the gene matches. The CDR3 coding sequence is TGTGCCAGCAGCGGCTCCGGGACAGGGTTCACAGATACGCAGTATTTT. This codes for CASSGSGTGFTDTQYF.

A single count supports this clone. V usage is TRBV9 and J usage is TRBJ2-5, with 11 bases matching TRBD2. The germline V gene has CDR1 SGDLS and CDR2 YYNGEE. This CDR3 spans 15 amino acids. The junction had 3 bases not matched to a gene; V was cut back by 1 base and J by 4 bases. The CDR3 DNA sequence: TGTGCCAGCAGCGTAACTAGCGGGAGCGCAGAGACCCAGTACTTC. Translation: CASSVTSGSAETQYF.

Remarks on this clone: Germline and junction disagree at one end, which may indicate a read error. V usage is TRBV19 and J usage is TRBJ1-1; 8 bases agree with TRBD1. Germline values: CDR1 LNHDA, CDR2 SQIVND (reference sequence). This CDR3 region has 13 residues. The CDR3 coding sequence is TGTGCCACCAAGCGCGGACAGGGTGATCCCGTTGGTTTT. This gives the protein CATKRGQGDPVGF.

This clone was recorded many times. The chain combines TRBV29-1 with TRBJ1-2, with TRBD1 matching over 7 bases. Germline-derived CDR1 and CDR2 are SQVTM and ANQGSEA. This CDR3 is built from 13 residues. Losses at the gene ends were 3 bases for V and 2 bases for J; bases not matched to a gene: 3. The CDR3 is CSVETGSNYGYTF. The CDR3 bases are TGCAGCGTTGAGACAGGGTCCAACTATGGCTACACCTTC.

The CDR3 reads CASGGSADQPQHF. In nucleotides, the CDR3 is TGTGCCAGCGGCGGGTCAGCTGATCAGCCCCAGCATTTT. This chain links TRBV6-1 with TRBJ1-5, with D unclear. CDR3 length: 13 amino acids. The ends were cut back, 8 bases at V and 5 bases at J, with 13 bases in the middle. Germline values: CDR1 MNHNS, CDR2 SASEGT.

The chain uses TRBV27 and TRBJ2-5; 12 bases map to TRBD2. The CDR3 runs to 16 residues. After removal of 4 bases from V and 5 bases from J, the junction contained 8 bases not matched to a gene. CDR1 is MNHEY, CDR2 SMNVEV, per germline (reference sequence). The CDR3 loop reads CASSSRLAGDGETQYF. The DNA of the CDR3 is TGTGCCAGCAGTTCGCGACTAGCGGGAGACGGCGAGACCCAGTACTTC.

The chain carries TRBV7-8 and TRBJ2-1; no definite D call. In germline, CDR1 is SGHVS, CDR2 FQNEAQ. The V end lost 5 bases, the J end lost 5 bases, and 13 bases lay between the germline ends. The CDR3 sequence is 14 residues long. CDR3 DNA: TGTGCCAGCAGCATAGGTAATCATGACAATGAGCAGTTCTTC. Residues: CASSIGNHDNEQFF.

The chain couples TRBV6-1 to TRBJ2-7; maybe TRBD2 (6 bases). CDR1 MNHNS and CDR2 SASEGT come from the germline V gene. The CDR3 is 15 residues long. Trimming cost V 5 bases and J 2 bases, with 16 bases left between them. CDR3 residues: CASSRESSETYEQYF. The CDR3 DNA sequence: TGTGCCAGCAGTCGAGAGTCTAGCGAAACCTACGAGCAGTACTTC.

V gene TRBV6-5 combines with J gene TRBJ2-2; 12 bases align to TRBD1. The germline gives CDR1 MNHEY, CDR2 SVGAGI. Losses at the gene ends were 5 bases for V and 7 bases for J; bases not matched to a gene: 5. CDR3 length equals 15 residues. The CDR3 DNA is TGTGCCAGCAGTGGGGACAGGGGGCTCCTCGGGGAGCTGTTTTTT. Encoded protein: CASSGDRGLLGELFF.

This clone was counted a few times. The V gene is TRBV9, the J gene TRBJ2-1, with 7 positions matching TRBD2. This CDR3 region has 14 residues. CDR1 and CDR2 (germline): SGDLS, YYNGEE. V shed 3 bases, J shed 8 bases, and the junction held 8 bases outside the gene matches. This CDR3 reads CASSEPGLLDEQFF. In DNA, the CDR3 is TGTGCCAGCAGCGAACCGGGACTACTGGATGAGCAGTTCTTC.

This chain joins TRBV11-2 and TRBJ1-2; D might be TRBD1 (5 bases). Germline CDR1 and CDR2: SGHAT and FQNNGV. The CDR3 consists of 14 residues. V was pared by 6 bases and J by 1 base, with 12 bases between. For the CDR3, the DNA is TGTGCCAGCAGGCCTACTAGGGGTAACTATGGCTACACCTTC. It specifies CASRPTRGNYGYTF.

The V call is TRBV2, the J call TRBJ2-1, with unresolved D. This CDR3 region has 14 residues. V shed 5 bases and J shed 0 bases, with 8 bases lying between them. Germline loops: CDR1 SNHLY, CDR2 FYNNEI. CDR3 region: CASSLESSYNEQFF. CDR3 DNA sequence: TGTGCCAGCAGTTTAGAAAGCTCCTACAATGAGCAGTTCTTC.

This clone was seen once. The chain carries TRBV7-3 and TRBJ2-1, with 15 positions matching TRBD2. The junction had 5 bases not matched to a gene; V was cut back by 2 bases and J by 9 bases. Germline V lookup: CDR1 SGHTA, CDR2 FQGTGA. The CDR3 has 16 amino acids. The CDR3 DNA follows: TGTGCCAGCAGCTTAGGACTAGCGGGAGGGCTCAGTGAGCAGTTCTTC. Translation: CASSLGLAGGLSEQFF.

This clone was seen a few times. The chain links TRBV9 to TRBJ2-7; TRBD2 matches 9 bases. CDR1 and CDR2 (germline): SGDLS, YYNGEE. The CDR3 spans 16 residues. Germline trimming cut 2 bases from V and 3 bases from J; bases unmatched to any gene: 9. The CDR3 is CASSVSGGREGYEQYF. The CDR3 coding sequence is TGTGCCAGCAGCGTGAGCGGCGGGCGGGAGGGCTACGAGCAGTACTTC.

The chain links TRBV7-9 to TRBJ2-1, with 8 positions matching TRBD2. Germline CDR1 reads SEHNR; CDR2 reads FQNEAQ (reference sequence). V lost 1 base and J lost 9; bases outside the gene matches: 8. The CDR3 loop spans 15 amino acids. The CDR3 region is CASSLVSGRIGEQFF. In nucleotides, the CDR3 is TGTGCCAGCAGCTTAGTGAGCGGGAGAATAGGTGAGCAGTTCTTC. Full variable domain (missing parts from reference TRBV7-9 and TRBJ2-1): DTGVSQNPRHKITKRGQNVTFRCDPISEHNRLYWYRQTLGQGPEFLTYFQNEAQLEKSRLLSDRFSAERPKGSFSTLEIQRTEQGDSAMYLCASSLVSGRIGEQFFGPGTRLTVL.

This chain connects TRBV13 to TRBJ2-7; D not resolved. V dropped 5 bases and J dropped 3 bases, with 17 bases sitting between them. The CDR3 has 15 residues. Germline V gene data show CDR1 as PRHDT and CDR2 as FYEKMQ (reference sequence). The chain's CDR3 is CASSPPGIGNYEQYF. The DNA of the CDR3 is TGTGCCAGCAGCCCCCCGGGCATAGGAAACTACGAGCAGTACTTC.